The clone carrying this T cell receptor beta chain was picked up many times. Antigen specificity is unknown. Template switching supplied a universal primer site; unique molecular identifiers were carried on the cDNA. TCRdb passed the 5' RACE reads through MiXCR, listing each CDR3 protein once. The data hold about 1.7 million distinct CDR3 sequences, with about 30% observed a single time. These data originate in a study of identical twins. Germline CDR1 SEHNR, CDR2 FQNEAQ (reference sequence). This CDR3 is built from 11 residues. V was pared by 5 bases and J by 10 bases, with 12 bases between. Findings and caveats of the study: These conclusions were based on statistical analysis (cross-sectional, not following the same donors). Clonotypes of the beta chain that were abundant in cord blood carried fewer insertions (memory repertoires showed none). Twins shared beta out-of-frame sequences in excess, but this excess was weaker.

The sample consisted of cord blood. This TCR was sampled from a newborn girl in good health. V usage is TRBV7-9 and J usage is TRBJ2-7, with no clear D. CDR3 sequence reads: CASSPRLVQYF. As DNA, the CDR3 is TGTGCCAGCAGCCCCCGACTCGTACAGTACTTC.